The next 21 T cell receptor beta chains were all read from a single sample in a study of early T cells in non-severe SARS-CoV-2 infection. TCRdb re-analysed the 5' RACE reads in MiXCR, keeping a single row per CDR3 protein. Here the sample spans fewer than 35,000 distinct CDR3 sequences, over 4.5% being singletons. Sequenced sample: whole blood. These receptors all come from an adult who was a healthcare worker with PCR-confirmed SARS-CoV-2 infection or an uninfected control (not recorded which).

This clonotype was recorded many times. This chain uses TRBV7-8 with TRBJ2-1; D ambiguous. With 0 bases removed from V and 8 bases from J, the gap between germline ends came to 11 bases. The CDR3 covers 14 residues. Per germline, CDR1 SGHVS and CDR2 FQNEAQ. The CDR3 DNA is TGTGCCAGCAGCTTAGCCGTTCTAGTAGATGAGCAGTTCTTC. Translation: CASSLAVLVDEQFF.

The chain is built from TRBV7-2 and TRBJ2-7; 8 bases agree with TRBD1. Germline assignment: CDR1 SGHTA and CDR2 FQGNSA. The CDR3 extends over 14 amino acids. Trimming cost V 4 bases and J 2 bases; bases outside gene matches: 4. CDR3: CASSSRQGTYEQYF. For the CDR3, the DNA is TGTGCCAGCAGCTCCCGACAGGGGACCTACGAGCAGTACTTC.

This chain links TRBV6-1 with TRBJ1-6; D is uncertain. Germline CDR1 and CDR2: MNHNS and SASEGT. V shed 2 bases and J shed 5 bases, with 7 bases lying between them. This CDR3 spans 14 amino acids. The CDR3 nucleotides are TGTGCCAGCAGTGAAAGGGCGAATAATTCACCCCTCCACTTT. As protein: CASSERANNSPLHF.

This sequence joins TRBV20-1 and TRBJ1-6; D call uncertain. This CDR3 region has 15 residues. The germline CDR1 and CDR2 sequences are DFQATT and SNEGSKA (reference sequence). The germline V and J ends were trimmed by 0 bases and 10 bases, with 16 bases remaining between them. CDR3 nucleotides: TGCAGTGCTAGAGACCGGATCGGGGAGTCCTCACCCCTCCACTTT. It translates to CSARDRIGESSPLHF.

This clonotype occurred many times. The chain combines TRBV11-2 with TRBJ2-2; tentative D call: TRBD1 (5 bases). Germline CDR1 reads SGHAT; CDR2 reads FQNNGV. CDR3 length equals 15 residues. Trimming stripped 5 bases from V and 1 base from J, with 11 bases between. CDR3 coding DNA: TGTGCCAGCAGCGCGACAACAGGGAACACCGGGGAGCTGTTTTTT. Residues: CASSATTGNTGELFF.

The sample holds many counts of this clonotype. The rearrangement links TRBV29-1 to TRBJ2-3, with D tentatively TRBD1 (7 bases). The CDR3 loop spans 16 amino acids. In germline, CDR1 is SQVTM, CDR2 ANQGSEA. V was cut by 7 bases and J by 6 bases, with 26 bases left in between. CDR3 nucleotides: TGCAGCGGAAAAGGGGGGACAGTTGGGATATCTGATACGCAGTATTTT. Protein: CSGKGGTVGISDTQYF.

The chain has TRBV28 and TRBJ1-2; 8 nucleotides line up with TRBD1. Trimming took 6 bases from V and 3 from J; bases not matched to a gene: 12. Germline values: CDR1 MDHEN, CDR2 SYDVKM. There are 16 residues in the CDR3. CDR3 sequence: CASSPAGQATDYGYTF. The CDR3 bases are TGTGCCAGCAGCCCGGCGGGACAGGCTACCGACTATGGCTACACCTTC.

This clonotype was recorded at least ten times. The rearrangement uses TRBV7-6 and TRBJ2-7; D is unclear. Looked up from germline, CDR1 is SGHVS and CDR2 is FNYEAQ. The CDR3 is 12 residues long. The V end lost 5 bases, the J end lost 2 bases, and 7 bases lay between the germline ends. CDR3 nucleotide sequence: TGTGCCAGCAGCCTCGCAACCTACGAGCAGTACTTC. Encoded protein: CASSLATYEQYF.

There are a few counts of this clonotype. Here the CDR3 reads CASSFGGGVETQYF. The CDR3 DNA reads TGTGCCAGCAGCTTTGGCGGGGGCGTGGAGACCCAGTACTTC. The chain uses TRBV7-7 and TRBJ2-5, with D possibly TRBD2 on 7 matching bases. Deletions cut 3 bases from V and 5 bases from J, with 13 bases between. The CDR3 contains 14 residues. Germline CDR1 is SSHAT and CDR2 is FNYEAQ (reference sequence).

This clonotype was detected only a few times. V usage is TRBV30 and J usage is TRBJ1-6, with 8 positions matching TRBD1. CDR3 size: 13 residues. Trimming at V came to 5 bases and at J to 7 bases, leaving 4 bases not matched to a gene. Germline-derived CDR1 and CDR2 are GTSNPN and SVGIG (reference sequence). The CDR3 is CAWSDRGNSPLHF. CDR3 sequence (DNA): TGTGCCTGGTCCGACAGGGGAAATTCACCCCTCCACTTT.

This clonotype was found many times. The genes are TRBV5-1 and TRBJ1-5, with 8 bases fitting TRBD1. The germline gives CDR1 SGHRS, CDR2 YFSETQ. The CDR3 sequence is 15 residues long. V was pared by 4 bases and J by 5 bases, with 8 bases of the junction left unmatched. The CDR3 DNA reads TGCGCCAGCAGCATCCAGGGGGCCGGGGATCAGCCCCAGCATTTT. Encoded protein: CASSIQGAGDQPQHF.

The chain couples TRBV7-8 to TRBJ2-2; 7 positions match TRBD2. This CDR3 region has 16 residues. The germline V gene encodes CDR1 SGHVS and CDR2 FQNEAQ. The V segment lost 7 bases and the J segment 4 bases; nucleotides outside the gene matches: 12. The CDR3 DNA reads TGTGCCAGCACCTTTTTGCGCCCGGGGGGCACCGGGGAGCTGTTTTTT. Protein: CASTFLRPGGTGELFF.

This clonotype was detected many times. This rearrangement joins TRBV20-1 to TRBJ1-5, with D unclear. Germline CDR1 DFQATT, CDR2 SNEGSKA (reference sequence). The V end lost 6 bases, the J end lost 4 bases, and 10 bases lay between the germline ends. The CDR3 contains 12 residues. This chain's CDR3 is CSAADGNQPQHF. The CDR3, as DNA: TGCAGTGCCGCGGACGGAAATCAGCCCCAGCATTTT.

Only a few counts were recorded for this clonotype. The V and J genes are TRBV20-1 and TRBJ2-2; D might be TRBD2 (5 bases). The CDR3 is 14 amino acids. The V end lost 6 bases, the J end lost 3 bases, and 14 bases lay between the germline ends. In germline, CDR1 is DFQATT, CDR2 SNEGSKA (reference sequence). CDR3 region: CSAASRTHTGELFF. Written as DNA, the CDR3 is TGCAGTGCCGCATCACGGACTCACACCGGGGAGCTGTTTTTT.

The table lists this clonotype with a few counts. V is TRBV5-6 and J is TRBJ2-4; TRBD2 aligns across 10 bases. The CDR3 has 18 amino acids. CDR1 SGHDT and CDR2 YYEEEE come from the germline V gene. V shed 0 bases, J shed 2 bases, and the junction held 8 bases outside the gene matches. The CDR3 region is CASSLELAGCLTKNIQYF. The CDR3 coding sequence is TGTGCCAGCAGCTTGGAACTAGCGGGGTGTCTAACCAAAAACATTCAGTACTTC. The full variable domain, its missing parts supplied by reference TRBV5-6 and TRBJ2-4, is DAGVTQSPTHLIKTRGQQVTLRCSPKSGHDTVSWYQQALGQGPQFIFQYYEEEERQRGNFPDRFSGHQFPNYSSELNVNALLLGDSALYLCASSLELAGCLTKNIQYFGAGTRLSVL.

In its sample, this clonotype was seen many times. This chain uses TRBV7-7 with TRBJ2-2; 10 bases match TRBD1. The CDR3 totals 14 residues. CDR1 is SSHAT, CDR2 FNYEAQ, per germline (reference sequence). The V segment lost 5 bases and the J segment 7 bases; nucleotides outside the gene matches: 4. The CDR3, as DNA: TGTGCCAGCAGCCCGGACAGGGGGATCGGGGAGCTGTTTTTT. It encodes CASSPDRGIGELFF.

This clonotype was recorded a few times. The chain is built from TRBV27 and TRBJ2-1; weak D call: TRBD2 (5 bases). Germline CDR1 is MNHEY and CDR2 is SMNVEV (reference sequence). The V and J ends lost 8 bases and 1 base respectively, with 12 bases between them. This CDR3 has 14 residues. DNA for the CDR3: TGTGCCAGCGGAGACACGGGGTCCTACAATGAGCAGTTCTTC. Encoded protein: CASGDTGSYNEQFF.

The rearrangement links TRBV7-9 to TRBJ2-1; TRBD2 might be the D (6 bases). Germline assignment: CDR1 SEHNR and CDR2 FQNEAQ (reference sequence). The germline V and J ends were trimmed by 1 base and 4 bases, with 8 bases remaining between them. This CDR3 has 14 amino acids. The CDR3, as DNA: TGTGCCAGCAGCTTAGTGGGGACTTACAATGAGCAGTTCTTC. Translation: CASSLVGTYNEQFF.

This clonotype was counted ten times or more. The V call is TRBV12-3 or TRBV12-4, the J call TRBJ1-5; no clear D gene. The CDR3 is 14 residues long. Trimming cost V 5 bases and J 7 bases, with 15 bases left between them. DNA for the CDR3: TGTGCCAGCAGTCCCCAAGGATTCGAACAGCCCCAGCATTTT. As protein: CASSPQGFEQPQHF.

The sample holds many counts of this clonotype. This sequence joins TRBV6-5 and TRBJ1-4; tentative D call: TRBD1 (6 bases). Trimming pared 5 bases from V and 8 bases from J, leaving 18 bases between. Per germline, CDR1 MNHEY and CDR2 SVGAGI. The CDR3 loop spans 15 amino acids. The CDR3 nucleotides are TGTGCCAGCAGTGACTGGCAGGACAGAGAGGAAAAACTGTTTTTT. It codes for CASSDWQDREEKLFF.

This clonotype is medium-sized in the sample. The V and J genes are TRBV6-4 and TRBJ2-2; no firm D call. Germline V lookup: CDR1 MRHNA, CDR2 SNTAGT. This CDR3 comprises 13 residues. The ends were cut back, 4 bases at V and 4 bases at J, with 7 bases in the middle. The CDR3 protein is CASSGDSTGELFF. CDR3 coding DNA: TGTGCCAGCAGTGGAGACTCCACCGGGGAGCTGTTTTTT.